The text below deals with one T cell receptor beta chain. As yet, its antigen is unknown. This record comes from a study of T cells in narcolepsy. Notes on the study in general: Healthy controls reportedly lacked the autoreactive clonotypes serially found in patients' blood. No autoreactive T cell clone sequences appeared in some memory CD4+ repertoires.

Libraries were prepared by immunoSEQ multiplex PCR; TCRdb keeps only in-frame clonotypes and omits some of them. Of roughly 20,000 clones listed, 80% to 90% are singletons. CDR3 length equals 16 residues. Germline CDR1 reads LNHNV; CDR2 reads YYDKDF (reference sequence). The junction had 6 bases not matched to a gene; V was cut back by 2 bases and J by 2 bases. V gene TRBV15 combines with J gene TRBJ2-7, with 10 bases fitting TRBD1. This sequence was found in a human donor in good health. Sequenced material: memory (CD45RA-) CD4+ T cells from blood. This CDR3 reads CATSRPGTGEAYEQYF. CDR3 coding DNA: TGTGCCACCAGCAGACCGGGGACAGGGGAGGCCTACGAGCAGTACTTC.